The source of this TCR beta chain is a study of identical twins. Study-level findings and limits: Fewer insertions were carried by abundant cord blood beta clonotypes, but none was seen in memory repertoires. Cross-sectional statistical analysis, not tracking of the same donors, underpinned the conclusions. Researchers caution that invariant MAIT and iNKT cells could partly confound zero-insertion analyses.

This clonotype has at least ten counts. The target antigen is unknown. A universal primer site came from template switching; cDNA carried unique molecular identifiers. TCRdb passed the 5' RACE reads through MiXCR, listing each CDR3 protein once. The data hold about 150,000 distinct CDR3 sequences, with approximately 4% observed a single time. The CDR3 length is 15 residues. CDR1 SGHKS and CDR2 YYEKEE come from the germline V gene (reference sequence). The V and J ends lost 6 bases and 2 bases respectively, with 15 bases between them. The chain joins TRBV5-5 to TRBJ1-3; TRBD1 is a possible D gene (6 bases). Sample: memory T cells sorted from blood. This sequence was found in a man between 18 and 29 years old in good health. CDR3 DNA sequence: TGTGCCAGCACCCTCACAGGGAGGGCTGGAAACACCATATATTTT. Protein: CASTLTGRAGNTIYF.